This T cell receptor (beta chain) was identified in a study of CD4+ T cells in melanoma. Repertoires were generated with immunoSEQ multiplex PCR, while TCRdb's copy carries only in-frame clones and drops some. The repertoire consists of roughly 150,000 clones, with over 90% occurring once and the leading ten covering about 1.5%. To note about this clone: The target antigen is unknown.

Study findings and constraints: Reportedly, melanoma neoantigen-specific CD4+ T cells showed varied differentiation states. CD8+ T cell, macrophage and B cell function reportedly correlated with neoantigen-specific CD4+ T cells.

Per germline, CDR1 MNHNS and CDR2 SASEGT. The V gene lost 0 bases and the J gene lost 3 bases, with 6 bases spanning the gap. This CDR3 region has 14 residues. The source is a human donor with melanoma. The chain uses TRBV6-1 and TRBJ1-3; D unclear. The CDR3 DNA reads as TGTGCCAGCAGTGAAGCTCGGGATGGAAACACCATATATTTT. It specifies CASSEARDGNTIYF.